This note documents a single TCR beta chain sequence. This clonotype was observed at least ten times. Its antigen specificity is not known. Base-call qualities are not available, and no considerably larger clone is one nucleotide away. The library was built by means of 5' RACE. Reads for this sample came from a NextSeq 500. In the TCR library protocol, unique molecular identifiers were attached to individual cDNA molecules to correct for PCR bias and sequencing error. Both TCR alpha and beta chains were sequenced, and tight co-correlation was observed between alpha and beta sequence abundances in each sample. For the original study's pipeline: Decombinator V4 was used to perform V gene, J gene and CDR3 annotation of TCR sequences. TCRs were defined as expanded if a significant change between any two time points was detected under a Poisson model with p below 0.0001. TCR abundances were normalised to the total number of TCRs sequenced in each sample and reported as counts per million. VDJdb, accessed on 1 November 2021, was searched for TCRs annotated for CMV, EBV and SARS-CoV-2, and TCRs annotated for more than one antigen were excluded. TCRdb ran its own pipeline on the public reads, namely fastp trimming at Q25 and MiXCR clone calling, and kept in-frame beta chains. CDR3 protein sequences are deduplicated, and each keeps its most common genes and DNA. What appears here as the V and J calls and clone size reflects TCRdb's work, not the paper's. The sample yields about 84,000 distinct CDR3 sequences; about 12% were counted once. The top ten hold under 3% of the sample.

These data are taken from a study of early T cells in non-severe SARS-CoV-2 infection (dated by TCRdb to about 2021). Broadly, across the study: Because TCR sequencing relied on bulk RNA taken from unsorted whole blood, pairing of alpha and beta chains was not possible. What the study reported, not specific to this receptor: Matching against VDJdb was skewed toward anti-spike CD8 responses, likely underestimated virus-specific expansions, and missed private and CD4 specificities.

The study was a case-control design nested within a healthcare worker cohort in London, UK, with weekly nasopharyngeal swab PCR tests and blood sampling. Between 23 and 31 March 2020, the week of the UK lockdown, healthcare workers were enrolled and then followed up weekly for as long as 16 weeks. Source material: whole blood. The receptor's source is an adult who was a healthcare worker with PCR-confirmed SARS-CoV-2 infection or an uninfected control (not recorded which).

In nucleotide form, the sequence is TGTGCCAGCAGTGAAGCGGACAGGAAGACAGATACGCAGTATTTT. The encoded protein is CASSEADRKTDTQYF. The V and J segments used are TRBV6-1 and TRBJ2-3; TRBD1 aligns with 7 central bases. CDR1 and CDR2 are drawn from the germline V gene: MNHNS, SASEGT. The CDR3 covers 15 residues, taking in both the cysteine and the phenylalanine. Just CDR3 DNA is preserved here, 45 bases in frame from base 1. From V the trimming removes 0 bases and from J it removes 3 bases, while the gene matches leave 3 bases of the junction unaccounted for.